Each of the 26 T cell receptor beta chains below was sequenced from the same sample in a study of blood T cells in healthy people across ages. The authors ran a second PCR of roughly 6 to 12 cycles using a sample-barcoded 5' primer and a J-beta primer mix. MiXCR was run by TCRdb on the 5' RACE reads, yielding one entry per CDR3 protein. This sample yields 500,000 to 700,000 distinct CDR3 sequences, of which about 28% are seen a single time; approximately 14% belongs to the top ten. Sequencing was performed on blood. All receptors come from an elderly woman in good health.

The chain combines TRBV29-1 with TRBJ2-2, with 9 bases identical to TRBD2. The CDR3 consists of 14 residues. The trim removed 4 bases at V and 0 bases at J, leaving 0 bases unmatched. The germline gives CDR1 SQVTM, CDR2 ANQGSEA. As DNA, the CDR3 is TGCAGCGTTGCTAGCGGGGCGAACACCGGGGAGCTGTTTTTT. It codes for CSVASGANTGELFF.

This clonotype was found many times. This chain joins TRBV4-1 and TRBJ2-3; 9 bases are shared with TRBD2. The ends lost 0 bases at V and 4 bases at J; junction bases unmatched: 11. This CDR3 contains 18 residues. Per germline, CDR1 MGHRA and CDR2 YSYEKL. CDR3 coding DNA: TGCGCCAGCAGCCAAGAAGGCCCGACTAGCGGTCTTCCAGATACGCAGTATTTT. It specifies CASSQEGPTSGLPDTQYF.

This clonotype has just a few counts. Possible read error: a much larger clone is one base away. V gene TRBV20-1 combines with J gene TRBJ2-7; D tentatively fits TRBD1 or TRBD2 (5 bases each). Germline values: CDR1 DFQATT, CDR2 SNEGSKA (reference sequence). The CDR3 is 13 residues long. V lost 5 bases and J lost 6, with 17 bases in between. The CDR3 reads CSAGRAGTSEQYF. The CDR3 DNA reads TGCAGTGCTGGAAGGGCAGGGACCTCCGAGCAGTACTTC.

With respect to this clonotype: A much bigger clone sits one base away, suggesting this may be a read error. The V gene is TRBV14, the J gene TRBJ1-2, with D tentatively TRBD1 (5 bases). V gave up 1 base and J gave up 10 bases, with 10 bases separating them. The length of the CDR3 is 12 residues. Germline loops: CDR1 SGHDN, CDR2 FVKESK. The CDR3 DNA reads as TGTGCCAGCAGCCAAGGAGTGGGGGACTACACCTTC. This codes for CASSQGVGDYTF.

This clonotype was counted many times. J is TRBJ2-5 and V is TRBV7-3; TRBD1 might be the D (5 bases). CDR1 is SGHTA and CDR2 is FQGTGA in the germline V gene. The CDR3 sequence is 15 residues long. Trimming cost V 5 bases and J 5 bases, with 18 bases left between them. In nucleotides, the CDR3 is TGTGCCAGCAGCAAAAACGGCAGGGTAACGGAGACCCAGTACTTC. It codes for CASSKNGRVTETQYF. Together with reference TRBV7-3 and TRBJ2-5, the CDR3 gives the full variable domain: GAGVSQTPSNKVTEKGKYVELRCDPISGHTALYWYRQSLGQGPEFLIYFQGTGAADDSGLPNDRFFAVRPEGSVSTLKIQRTERGDSAVYLCASSKNGRVTETQYFGPGTRLLVL.

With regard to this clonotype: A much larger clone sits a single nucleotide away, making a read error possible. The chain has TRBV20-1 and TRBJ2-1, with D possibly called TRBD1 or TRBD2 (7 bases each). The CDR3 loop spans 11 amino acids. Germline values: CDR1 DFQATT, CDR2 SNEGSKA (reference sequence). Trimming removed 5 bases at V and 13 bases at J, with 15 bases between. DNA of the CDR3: TGCAGTGCTCAGGGGGGGGAGACCCAGTTCTTC. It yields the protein CSAQGGETQFF.

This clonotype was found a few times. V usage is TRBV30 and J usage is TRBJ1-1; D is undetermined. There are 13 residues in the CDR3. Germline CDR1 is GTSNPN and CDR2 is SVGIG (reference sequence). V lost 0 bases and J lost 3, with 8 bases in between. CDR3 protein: CAWSVFKDTEAFF. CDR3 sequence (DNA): TGTGCCTGGAGTGTTTTCAAGGACACTGAAGCTTTCTTT.

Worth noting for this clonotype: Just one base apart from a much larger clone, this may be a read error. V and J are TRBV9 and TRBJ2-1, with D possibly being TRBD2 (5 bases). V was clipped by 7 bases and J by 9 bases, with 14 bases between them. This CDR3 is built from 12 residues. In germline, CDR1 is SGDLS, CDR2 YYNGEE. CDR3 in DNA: TGTGCCAGCTCCGTTGATGGAGGTGAGCAGTTCTTC. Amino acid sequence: CASSVDGGEQFF.

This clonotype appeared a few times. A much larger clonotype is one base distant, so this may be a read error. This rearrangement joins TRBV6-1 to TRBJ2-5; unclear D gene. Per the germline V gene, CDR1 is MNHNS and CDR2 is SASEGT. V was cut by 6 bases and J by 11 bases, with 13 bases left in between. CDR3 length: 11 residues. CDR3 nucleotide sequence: TGTGCCAGCAGGATATATGCTGAGCAGTACTTC. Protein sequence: CASRIYAEQYF.

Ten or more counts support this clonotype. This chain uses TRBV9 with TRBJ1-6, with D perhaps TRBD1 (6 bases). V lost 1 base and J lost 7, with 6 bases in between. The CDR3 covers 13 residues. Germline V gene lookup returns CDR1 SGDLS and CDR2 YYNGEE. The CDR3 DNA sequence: TGTGCCAGCAGCGTACAGGGGAATTCACCCCTCCACTTT. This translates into CASSVQGNSPLHF. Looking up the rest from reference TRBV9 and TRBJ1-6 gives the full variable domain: DSGVTQTPKHLITATGQRVTLRCSPRSGDLSVYWYQQSLDQGLQFLIQYYNGEERAKGNILERFSAQQFPDLHSELNLSSLELGDSALYFCASSVQGNSPLHFGNGTRLTVT.

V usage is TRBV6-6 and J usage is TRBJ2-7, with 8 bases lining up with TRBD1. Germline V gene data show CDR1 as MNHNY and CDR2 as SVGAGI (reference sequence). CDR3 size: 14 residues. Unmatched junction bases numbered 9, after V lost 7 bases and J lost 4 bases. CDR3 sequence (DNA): TGTGCCAGCACCACAGGGACAGGTGATTACGAGCAGTACTTC. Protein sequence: CASTTGTGDYEQYF.

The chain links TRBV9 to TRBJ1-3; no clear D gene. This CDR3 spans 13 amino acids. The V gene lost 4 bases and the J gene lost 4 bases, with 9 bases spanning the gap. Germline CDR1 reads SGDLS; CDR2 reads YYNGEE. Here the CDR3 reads CASSNSLGNTIYF. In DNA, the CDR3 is TGTGCCAGCAGCAACAGCCTCGGAAACACCATATATTTT.

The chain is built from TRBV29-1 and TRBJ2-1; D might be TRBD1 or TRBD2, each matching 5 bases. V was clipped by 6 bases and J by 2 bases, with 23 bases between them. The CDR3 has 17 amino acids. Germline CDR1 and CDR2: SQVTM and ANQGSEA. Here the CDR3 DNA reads TGCAGCGTAGGTAATCCCGTGGGGGATACCCCCTACAATGAGCAGTTCTTC. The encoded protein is CSVGNPVGDTPYNEQFF.

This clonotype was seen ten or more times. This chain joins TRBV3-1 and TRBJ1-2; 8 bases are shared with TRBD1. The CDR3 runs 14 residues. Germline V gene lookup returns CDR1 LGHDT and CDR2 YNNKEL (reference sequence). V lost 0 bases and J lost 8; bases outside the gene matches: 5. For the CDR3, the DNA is TGTGCCAGCAGCCAAGATCTACAGGGGGGAGGCTACACCTTC. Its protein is CASSQDLQGGGYTF.

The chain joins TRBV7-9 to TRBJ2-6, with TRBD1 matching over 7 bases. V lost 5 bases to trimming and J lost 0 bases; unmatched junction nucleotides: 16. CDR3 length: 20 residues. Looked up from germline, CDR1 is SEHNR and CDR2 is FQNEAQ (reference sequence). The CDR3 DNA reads TGTGCCAGCAGCCCCCAACCGAACAGGGGCGCTAGCTCTGGGGCCAACGTCCTGACTTTC. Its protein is CASSPQPNRGASSGANVLTF.

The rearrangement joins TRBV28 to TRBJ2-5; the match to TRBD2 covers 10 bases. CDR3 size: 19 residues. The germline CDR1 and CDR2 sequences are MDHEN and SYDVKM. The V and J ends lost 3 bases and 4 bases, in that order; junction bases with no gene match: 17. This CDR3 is CASSFWASGRGSPPETQYF. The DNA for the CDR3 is TGTGCCAGCAGTTTTTGGGCTAGCGGGAGAGGCTCACCCCCAGAGACCCAGTACTTC.

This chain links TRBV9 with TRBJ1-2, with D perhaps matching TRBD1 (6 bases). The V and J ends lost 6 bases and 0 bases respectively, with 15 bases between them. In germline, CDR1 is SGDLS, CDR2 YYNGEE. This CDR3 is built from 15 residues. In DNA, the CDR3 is TGTGCCAGCACGGGGGGCGGACTAACTAACTATGGCTACACCTTC. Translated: CASTGGGLTNYGYTF.

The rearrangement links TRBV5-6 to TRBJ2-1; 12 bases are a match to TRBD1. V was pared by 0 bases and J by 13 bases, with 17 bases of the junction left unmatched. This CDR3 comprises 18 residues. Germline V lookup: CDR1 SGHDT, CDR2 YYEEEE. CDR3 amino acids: CASSLVFSGQGARETQFF. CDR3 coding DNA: TGTGCCAGCAGCTTGGTTTTCTCGGGACAGGGGGCTAGGGAGACCCAGTTCTTC.

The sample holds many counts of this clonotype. DNA of the CDR3: TGTGCCACCAGTGCCCCGACTAGCGGGGGGGTCGATGAGCAGTTCTTC. Amino acids: CATSAPTSGGVDEQFF. This sequence joins TRBV24-1 and TRBJ2-1; 14 bases match TRBD2. Germline values: CDR1 KGHDR, CDR2 SFDVKD. V dropped 5 bases and J dropped 8; count of bases not matched to a gene: 7. CDR3 length: 16 amino acids.

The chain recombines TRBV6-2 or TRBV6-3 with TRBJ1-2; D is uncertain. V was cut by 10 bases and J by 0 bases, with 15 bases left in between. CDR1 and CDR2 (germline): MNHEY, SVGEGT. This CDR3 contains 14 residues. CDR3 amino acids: CATRWAVPNYGYTF. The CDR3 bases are TGTGCCACCAGATGGGCAGTGCCTAACTATGGCTACACCTTC.

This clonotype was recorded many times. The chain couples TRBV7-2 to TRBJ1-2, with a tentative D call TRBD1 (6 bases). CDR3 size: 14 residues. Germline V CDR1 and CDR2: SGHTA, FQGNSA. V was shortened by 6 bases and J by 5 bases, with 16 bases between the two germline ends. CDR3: CASRFGGTYYGYTF. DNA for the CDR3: TGTGCCAGCAGATTCGGGGGGACATATTATGGCTACACCTTC.

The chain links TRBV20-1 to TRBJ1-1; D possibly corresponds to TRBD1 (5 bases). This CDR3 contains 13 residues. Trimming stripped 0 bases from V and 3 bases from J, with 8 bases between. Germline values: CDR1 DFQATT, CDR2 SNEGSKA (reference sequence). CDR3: CSARDGGDTEAFF. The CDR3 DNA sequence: TGCAGTGCTAGAGACGGGGGGGACACTGAAGCTTTCTTT.

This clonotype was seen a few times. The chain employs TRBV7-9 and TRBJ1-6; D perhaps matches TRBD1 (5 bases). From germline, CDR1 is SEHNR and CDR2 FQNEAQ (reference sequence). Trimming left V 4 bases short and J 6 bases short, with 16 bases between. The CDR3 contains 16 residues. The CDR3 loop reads CASSSRGNSPNSPLHF. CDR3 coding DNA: TGTGCCAGCAGCTCCCGGGGCAACAGCCCTAATTCACCCCTCCACTTT.

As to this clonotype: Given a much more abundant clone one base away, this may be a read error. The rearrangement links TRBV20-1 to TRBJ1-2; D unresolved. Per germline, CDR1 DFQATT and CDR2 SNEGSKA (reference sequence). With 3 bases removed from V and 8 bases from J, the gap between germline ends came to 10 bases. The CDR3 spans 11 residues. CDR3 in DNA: TGCAGTGCTAGTGAGGGAGGCGGCTACACCTTC. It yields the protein CSASEGGGYTF.

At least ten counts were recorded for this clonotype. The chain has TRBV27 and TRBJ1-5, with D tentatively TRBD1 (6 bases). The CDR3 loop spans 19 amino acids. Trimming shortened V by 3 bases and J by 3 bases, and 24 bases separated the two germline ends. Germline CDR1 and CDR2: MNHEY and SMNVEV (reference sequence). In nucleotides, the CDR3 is TGTGCCAGCAGTTTTGGTTGGTCAGGGGTGAGGGAAAACAATCAGCCCCAGCATTTT. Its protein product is CASSFGWSGVRENNQPQHF.

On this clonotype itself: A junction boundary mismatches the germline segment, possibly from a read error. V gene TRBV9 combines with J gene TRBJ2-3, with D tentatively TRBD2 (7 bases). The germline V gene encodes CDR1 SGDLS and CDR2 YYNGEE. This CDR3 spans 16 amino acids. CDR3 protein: CASSATKAGTGYTQCF. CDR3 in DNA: TGTGCCAGCAGCGCTACGAAAGCGGGAACAGGGTATACGCAGTGTTTT.